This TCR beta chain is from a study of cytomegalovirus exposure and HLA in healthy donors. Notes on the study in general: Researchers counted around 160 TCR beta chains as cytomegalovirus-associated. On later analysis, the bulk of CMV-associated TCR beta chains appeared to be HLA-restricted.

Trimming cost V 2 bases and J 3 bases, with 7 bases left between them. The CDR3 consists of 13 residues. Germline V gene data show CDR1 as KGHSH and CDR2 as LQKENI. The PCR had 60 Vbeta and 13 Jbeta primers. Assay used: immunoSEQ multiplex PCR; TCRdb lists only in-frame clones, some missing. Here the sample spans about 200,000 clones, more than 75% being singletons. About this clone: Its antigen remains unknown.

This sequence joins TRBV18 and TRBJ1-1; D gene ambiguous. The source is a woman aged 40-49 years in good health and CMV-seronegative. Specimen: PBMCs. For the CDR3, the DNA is TGTGCCAGCTCACCAATACAGTACACTGAAGCTTTCTTT. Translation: CASSPIQYTEAFF.